The clone carrying this T cell receptor (beta chain) was observed a single time. Its specificity is unknown. Time point in this sample: baseline pretreatment blood. This sample's treatment: 15 Gy SBRT to primary tumor, nephrectomy 4 weeks later. Serial blood draws occurred at baseline and 2 and 4 weeks post-SBRT. This renal cell carcinoma was of the clear cell type. This entry comes from a study of radiation and T cells in renal cell carcinoma. Using immunoSEQ multiplex PCR, the repertoire was profiled, and TCRdb retains in-frame clones only, with some absent. Here the sample spans 100,000 to 150,000 clones, 82% being singletons. Regarding the study as a whole: Top tumor clonotypes rose in blood 2 weeks post-radiation, then contracted. Pretreatment tumor biopsies were lacking, so baseline clonotypes are unknown.

With 4 bases removed from V and 6 bases from J, the gap between germline ends came to 14 bases. CDR1 and CDR2 from the germline V gene are LGHNA and YNFKEQ. This CDR3 region has 14 residues. The clonotype was recovered from a woman aged 55 to 70 with renal cell carcinoma. The source was blood, collected from a patient whose treatment included radiotherapy and nephrectomy. The V call is TRBV4-2, the J call TRBJ2-3; D not resolved. CDR3 in DNA: TGTGCCAGCAGCCCCGCGGATCCCGCGGATACGCAGTATTTT. It yields the protein CASSPADPADTQYF.